This TCR beta chain originates from a study of response to subunit inactivated influenza vaccine. Of note for this clonotype: Its antigen is not known.

Losses at the gene ends were 7 bases for V and 5 bases for J; bases not matched to a gene: 8. Per the germline V gene, CDR1 is LNHDA and CDR2 is SQIVND (reference sequence). The CDR3 covers 14 residues. TCRdb re-called the RT-PCR reads through MiXCR, storing one row per CDR3 protein. The sample holds about 780,000 distinct CDR3 sequences, about a fifth seen once. Study-wide results and limits: The authors put forward the suggestion that each seasonal influenza vaccination may bring in only a limited number of new T cells.

This TCR was recovered from a man aged 45-60 years who received an inactivated influenza vaccine. The sample here was PBMCs from blood, taken 5 days after vaccination. The rearrangement joins TRBV19 to TRBJ1-2; 9 bases match TRBD1. This CDR3 is CASTSPGTGYGYTF. The CDR3 coding sequence is TGTGCCAGTACCTCACCGGGGACAGGGTATGGCTACACCTTC.